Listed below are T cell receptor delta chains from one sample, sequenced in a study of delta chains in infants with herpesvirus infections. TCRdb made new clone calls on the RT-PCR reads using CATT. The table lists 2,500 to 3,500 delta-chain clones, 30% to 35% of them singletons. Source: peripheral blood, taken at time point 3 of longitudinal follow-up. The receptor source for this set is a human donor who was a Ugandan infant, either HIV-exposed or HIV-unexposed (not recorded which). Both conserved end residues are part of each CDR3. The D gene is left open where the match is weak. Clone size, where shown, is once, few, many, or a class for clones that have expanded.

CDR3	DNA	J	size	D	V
CACDTLGESSWDTRQMFF	TGTGCCTGTGACACCCTGGGGGAGAGCTCCTGGGACACCCGACAGATGTTTTTC	TRDJ3	few	TRDD3	TRDV2
CACDTEGLGISSWDTRQMFF	TGTGCCTGTGACACCGAAGGACTGGGGATTAGCTCCTGGGACACCCGACAGATGTTTTTC	TRDJ3	few	TRDD3	TRDV2
CALGGPRRSPAGGYGTSDKLIF	TGTGCTCTTGGGGGACCCCGGCGATCGCCGGCTGGGGGATACGGAACATCCGATAAACTCATCTTT	TRDJ1	NA	TRDD3	TRDV1
CALGERPTFGRYWDSSDKLIF	TGTGCTCTTGGGGAACGCCCGACCTTCGGCCGTTACTGGGATAGCTCCGATAAACTCATCTTT	TRDJ1	medium-sized	NA	TRDV1
CACDSLGGDKLIF	TGTGCCTGTGACAGCCTGGGGGGCGATAAACTCATCTTT	TRDJ1	few	TRDD3	TRDV2
CACDPLTRSSWDTRQMFF	TGTGCCTGTGACCCACTTACCCGCAGCTCCTGGGACACCCGACAGATGTTTTTC	TRDJ3	medium-sized	NA	TRDV2
CAFPTVRMGKLIF	TGTGCCTTTCCTACAGTAAGGATGGGAAAACTCATCTTT	TRDJ1	NA	NA	TRDV3
CACDPLTGGQFTDKLIF	TGTGCCTGTGACCCTCTTACTGGGGGACAGTTCACCGATAAACTCATCTTT	TRDJ1	large	TRDD3	TRDV2
CALGELPYWGIRDTDKLIF	TGTGCTCTTGGGGAACTCCCTTACTGGGGGATACGGGACACCGATAAACTCATCTTT	TRDJ1	medium-sized	TRDD3	TRDV1
CALGEPRLTSYSLTGGGLIF	TGTGCTCTTGGGGAACCGCGTCTCACTTCCTACTCCCTTACTGGGGGAGGACTCATCTTT	TRDJ1	NA	NA	TRDV1
CACDTTGSSWDTRQMFF	TGTGCCTGTGACACCACTGGGAGCTCCTGGGACACCCGACAGATGTTTTTC	TRDJ3	medium-sized	NA	TRDV2
CALGELLTYWGIRDTDKLIF	TGTGCTCTTGGGGAACTTCTAACGTACTGGGGGATAAGGGACACCGATAAACTCATCTTT	TRDJ1	NA	TRDD3	TRDV1
CALGELEKLQGDNLYTDKLIF	TGTGCTCTTGGGGAACTAGAAAAGCTTCAGGGGGATAACTTGTACACCGATAAACTCATCTTT	TRDJ1	few	TRDD3	TRDV1
CACDTVGALTAQLFF	TGTGCCTGTGACACCGTGGGGGCTTTGACAGCACAACTCTTCTTT	TRDJ2	few	NA	TRDV2
CALGEHLYWGILRFSTDKLIF	TGTGCTCTTGGGGAACACCTTTACTGGGGGATACTACGATTCTCCACCGATAAACTCATCTTT	TRDJ1	NA	TRDD3	TRDV1
CALGEPRDGFSYTDKLIF	TGTGCTCTTGGGGAACCAAGGGATGGGTTCTCTTACACCGATAAACTCATCTTT	TRDJ1	NA	NA	TRDV1
CALGNPQAASFLPGFSGDKLIF	TGTGCTCTTGGGAACCCCCAGGCTGCCTCCTTCCTACCTGGCTTTTCGGGCGATAAACTCATCTTT	TRDJ1	NA	TRDD2	TRDV1